This T cell receptor (beta chain) was obtained from a study of cytomegalovirus exposure and HLA in healthy donors. As for the study in general: Within an early data release were about 85 million unique TCRs drawn from HLA-typed donors.

Germline V CDR1 and CDR2: SGHVS, FNYEAQ. The CDR3 has 16 amino acids. Trimming took 5 bases from V and 7 from J; bases not matched to a gene: 11. Of note for this clone: Its target is unknown.

Study-wide findings and caveats: Near-uniform donor sequencing depth was presumed by presence/absence analyses.

Researchers ran the PCR with 60 Vbeta and 13 Jbeta primers. Produced via immunoSEQ multiplex PCR; TCRdb's table is partial and in-frame only. The sample consists of 150,000 or so clones, less than 80% of them appearing once. The rearrangement joins TRBV7-6 to TRBJ1-6; 7 positions match TRBD1. The source material was PBMCs. This receptor was obtained from a female donor in good health and CMV-seronegative. CDR3 DNA sequence: TGTGCCAGCAGCCCAAGAGGGGACAGATCAAATTCACCCCTCCACTTT. The encoded protein is CASSPRGDRSNSPLHF. The whole variable domain, filled in from reference TRBV7-6 and TRBJ1-6, reads GAGVSQSPRYKVTKRGQDVALRCDPISGHVSLYWYRQALGQGPEFLTYFNYEAQQDKSGLPNDRFSAERPEGSISTLTIQRTEQRDSAMYRCASSPRGDRSNSPLHFGNGTRLTVT.